A single sample gave rise to the 23 T cell receptor beta chains below, sequenced in a study of graft-versus-host responses after intestinal transplantation. The data were produced by immunoSEQ multiplex PCR, yet TCRdb's version contains in-frame clones alone and is incomplete. Of tens of thousands of clones listed, approximately 96% are singletons. No antigens are known for them. Sample: unstimulated CD8+ T cells sorted from spleen or lymph node cells, taken before transplant. The receptor set was obtained from a human donor who was the organ donor for an intestinal transplant.

This rearrangement joins TRBV12-5 to TRBJ2-1; 7 nucleotides agree with TRBD1. V lost 1 base to trimming and J lost 9 bases; unmatched junction nucleotides: 6. The CDR3 has 14 amino acids. Per the germline V gene, CDR1 is LGHNT and CDR2 is FRNRAP. In nucleotides, the CDR3 is TGTGCTAGTGGTTTGGGGGACAGCAAATTTGAGCAGTTCTTC. It codes for CASGLGDSKFEQFF.

The V and J genes are TRBV9 and TRBJ1-2; TRBD1 matches 8 bases. The CDR3 extends over 15 amino acids. CDR1 is SGDLS, CDR2 YYNGEE, per germline. With V trimmed by 2 bases and J by 5 bases, 8 bases remained unmatched. The DNA of the CDR3 is TGTGCCAGCAGCGTTCAAGGACAGGGTGATTATGGCTACACCTTC. Protein: CASSVQGQGDYGYTF.

This clone was picked up one time. The chain has TRBV7-9 and TRBJ2-5; D might be TRBD2 (6 bases). Looked up from germline, CDR1 is SEHNR and CDR2 is FQNEAQ (reference sequence). The CDR3 consists of 14 residues. V was pared by 3 bases and J by 13 bases, with 21 bases between. CDR3 residues: CASSFSSERPKGYF. The CDR3 DNA sequence: TGTGCCAGCAGCTTCTCTAGCGAGAGACCAAAAGGGTACTTC.

The CDR3: CATSRDREVRGYTF. As DNA, the CDR3 is TGTGCCACCAGCAGAGACAGGGAGGTTCGTGGCTACACCTTC. The chain employs TRBV15 and TRBJ1-2; D is perhaps TRBD1 (5 bases). CDR1 and CDR2 from the germline V gene are LNHNV and YYDKDF (reference sequence). The ends were cut back, 0 bases at V and 7 bases at J, with 12 bases in the middle. This CDR3 has 14 residues.

The rearrangement joins TRBV2 to TRBJ1-2, with 7 bases matching TRBD1. Trimming cost V 7 bases and J 4 bases; bases outside gene matches: 12. Germline loops: CDR1 SNHLY, CDR2 FYNNEI. This CDR3 contains 15 residues. CDR3 residues: CASKITGTDSYGYTF. The CDR3 DNA sequence: TGTGCCAGCAAGATCACCGGGACAGATAGCTATGGCTACACCTTC.

The chain joins TRBV6-5 to TRBJ2-1; D gene unclear. This CDR3 contains 14 residues. The germline V gene encodes CDR1 MNHEY and CDR2 SVGAGI. V was cut by 0 bases and J by 4 bases, with 7 bases left in between. The CDR3 DNA is TGTGCCAGCAGTTACTCGAACGTGTACAATGAGCAGTTCTTC. Protein: CASSYSNVYNEQFF.

V is TRBV7-2 and J is TRBJ2-3, with 11 bases lining up with TRBD2. The ends lost 5 bases at V and 5 bases at J; junction bases unmatched: 9. Looked up from germline, CDR1 is SGHTA and CDR2 is FQGNSA. The CDR3 length is 16 residues. The CDR3 sequence: CASSAYSGGEEDTQYF. CDR3 coding DNA: TGTGCCAGCAGCGCCTATAGCGGGGGGGAGGAAGATACGCAGTATTTT.

The chain employs TRBV6-5 and TRBJ2-5; 11 bases line up with TRBD1. The CDR3 consists of 14 residues. Germline CDR1 is MNHEY and CDR2 is SVGAGI. After removal of 3 bases from V and 6 bases from J, the junction contained 3 bases not matched to a gene. The CDR3, as DNA: TGTGCCAGCAGTTATGGGACAGGGGGGCAGACCCAGTACTTC. Its protein is CASSYGTGGQTQYF.

V is TRBV4-1 and J is TRBJ2-7; no reliable D call. Trimming took 3 bases from V and 4 from J, leaving 10 bases between them. Per the germline V gene, CDR1 is MGHRA and CDR2 is YSYEKL. The CDR3 contains 13 residues. The CDR3 coding sequence is TGCGCCAGCAGCCATGCTATTACATACGAGCAGTACTTC. Translation: CASSHAITYEQYF.

The chain has TRBV7-3 and TRBJ2-5, with 15 positions matching TRBD2. This CDR3 is built from 16 residues. The junction had 6 bases not matched to a gene; V was cut back by 5 bases and J by 5 bases. Germline CDR1 is SGHTA and CDR2 is FQGTGA. The CDR3 DNA reads as TGTGCCAGCAGCCCCGTGGGACTAGCGGGGGGCGAGACCCAGTACTTC. Protein sequence: CASSPVGLAGGETQYF.

CDR3 sequence: CASSFGTNPSGELFF. CDR3 in DNA: TGTGCCAGCAGCTTCGGTACGAACCCTTCCGGGGAGCTGTTTTTT. The V call is TRBV5-4, the J call TRBJ2-2; the D is unclear. Germline lookup yields CDR1 SGHNT and CDR2 YYREEE (reference sequence). The CDR3 consists of 15 residues. Trimming shortened V by 2 bases and J by 6 bases, and 14 bases separated the two germline ends.

This rearrangement joins TRBV27 to TRBJ1-1; D may be TRBD1 (5 bases). V was trimmed by 6 bases and J by 3 bases, leaving 20 bases between them. This CDR3 is built from 16 residues. Germline assignment: CDR1 MNHEY and CDR2 SMNVEV (reference sequence). The CDR3 loop reads CASRYRALVQDTEAFF. DNA for the CDR3: TGTGCCAGCAGGTATAGGGCGCTGGTACAGGACACTGAAGCTTTCTTT.

The CDR3: CASSRGAGVNNEQFF. DNA of the CDR3: TGTGCCAGCAGTCGGGGAGCGGGGGTAAACAATGAGCAGTTCTTC. This chain joins TRBV6-5 and TRBJ2-1; 8 positions match TRBD2. The germline V gene encodes CDR1 MNHEY and CDR2 SVGAGI. V lost 5 bases, J lost 5 bases, and 8 bases stayed unmatched. The CDR3 contains 15 residues.

This rearrangement joins TRBV28 to TRBJ2-7, with unresolved D. The length of the CDR3 is 14 residues. Germline CDR1 MDHEN, CDR2 SYDVKM. V lost 0 bases and J lost 1, with 7 bases in between. The CDR3 nucleotides read TGTGCCAGCAGTTTATGGCCAGGTTCCTACGAGCAGTACTTC. Its translation: CASSLWPGSYEQYF.

The genes are TRBV5-4 and TRBJ2-7; no reliable D call. Germline V gene data show CDR1 as SGHNT and CDR2 as YYREEE (reference sequence). The CDR3 sequence is 14 residues long. The V gene lost 3 bases and the J gene lost 0 bases, with 10 bases spanning the gap. Written as DNA, the CDR3 is TGTGCCAGCAGCTCCATACTGGGCTCCTACGAGCAGTACTTC. It yields the protein CASSSILGSYEQYF.

This chain joins TRBV19 and TRBJ1-1; no reliable D call. The CDR3 is made up of 13 amino acids. Germline assignment: CDR1 LNHDA and CDR2 SQIVND (reference sequence). V dropped 4 bases and J dropped 1 base, with 7 bases sitting between them. CDR3 loop: CASSNFGNTEAFF. DNA for the CDR3: TGTGCCAGTAGTAATTTCGGGAACACTGAAGCTTTCTTT.

This rearrangement joins TRBV7-7 to TRBJ1-1, with D maybe TRBD1 (6 bases). CDR3 length: 15 amino acids. The V end lost 5 bases, the J end lost 2 bases, and 15 bases lay between the germline ends. Germline CDR1 and CDR2: SSHAT and FNYEAQ (reference sequence). The CDR3 region is CASSKDSRLNTEAFF. DNA for the CDR3: TGTGCCAGCAGCAAGGACAGTCGATTAAACACTGAAGCTTTCTTT. Full variable domain (remainder filled in from reference TRBV7-7 and TRBJ1-1): GAGVSQSPRYKVTKRGQDVTLRCDPISSHATLYWYQQALGQGPEFLTYFNYEAQPDKSGLPSDRFSAERPEGSISTLTIQRTEQRDSAMYRCASSKDSRLNTEAFFGQGTRLTVV.

This chain connects TRBV7-9 to TRBJ2-5; the match to TRBD2 covers 7 bases. The CDR3 totals 14 residues. V lost 0 bases to trimming and J lost 2 bases; unmatched junction nucleotides: 0. Germline V gene data show CDR1 as SEHNR and CDR2 as FQNEAQ (reference sequence). DNA for the CDR3: TGTGCCAGCAGCTTAGCCGGGGGGCAAGAGACCCAGTACTTC. Its translation is CASSLAGGQETQYF.

This rearrangement joins TRBV11-2 to TRBJ2-5; 9 bases are shared with TRBD2. In germline, CDR1 is SGHAT, CDR2 FQNNGV. The CDR3 totals 17 residues. The V gene end was trimmed by 6 bases and the J gene end by 1 base; junction bases not matched to a gene: 12. CDR3 sequence reads: CASRLEWPSGVQETQYF. DNA of the CDR3: TGTGCCAGCAGACTAGAATGGCCTAGCGGGGTCCAAGAGACCCAGTACTTC.

The chain uses TRBV7-2 and TRBJ1-1; D is uncertain. Trimming left V 5 bases short and J 1 base short, with 8 bases between. Germline CDR1 reads SGHTA; CDR2 reads FQGNSA. This CDR3 is 13 amino acids long. Here the CDR3 DNA reads TGTGCCAGCAGCCCCACAGCGAACACTGAAGCTTTCTTT. This translates into CASSPTANTEAFF. The full variable domain, with the rest looked up from reference TRBV7-2 and TRBJ1-1, is GAGVSQSPSNKVTEKGKDVELRCDPISGHTALYWYRQSLGQGLEFLIYFQGNSAPDKSGLPSDRFSAERTGGSVSTLTIQRTQQEDSAVYLCASSPTANTEAFFGQGTRLTVV.

This sequence joins TRBV7-2 and TRBJ2-7; TRBD1 matches 7 bases. The ends lost 5 bases at V and 5 bases at J; junction bases unmatched: 3. The germline V gene has CDR1 SGHTA and CDR2 FQGNSA. The CDR3 is made up of 12 amino acids. This chain's CDR3 is CASSPTGNEQYF. CDR3 coding DNA: TGTGCCAGCAGCCCGACAGGGAACGAGCAGTACTTC. Using reference TRBV7-2 and TRBJ2-7 for the parts outside the CDR3, the full variable domain is GAGVSQSPSNKVTEKGKDVELRCDPISGHTALYWYRQSLGQGLEFLIYFQGNSAPDKSGLPSDRFSAERTGGSVSTLTIQRTQQEDSAVYLCASSPTGNEQYFGPGTRLTVT.

This chain uses TRBV9 with TRBJ2-1; 10 positions agree with TRBD2. Per the germline V gene, CDR1 is SGDLS and CDR2 is YYNGEE. CDR3 size: 17 residues. The J segment lost 4 bases and the V segment lost 0 bases, leaving 7 bases of the junction unmatched. Here the CDR3 reads CASSVVASGGFYNEQFF. In nucleotides, the CDR3 is TGTGCCAGCAGCGTAGTGGCTAGCGGGGGATTTTACAATGAGCAGTTCTTC.

The chain carries TRBV10-3 and TRBJ2-7, with unresolved D. Germline V CDR1 and CDR2: ENHRY, SYGVKD. This CDR3 comprises 13 residues. The V end lost 0 bases, the J end lost 1 base, and 4 bases lay between the germline ends. The CDR3 loop is CAISESESYEQYF. The DNA of the CDR3 is TGTGCCATCAGTGAGTCCGAGTCCTACGAGCAGTACTTC.